The clone carrying this TCR beta chain occurred many times. Its antigen is unidentified. These data are taken from a study of glioma-infiltrating T cells. Points from the study as a whole: Only very few CDR3 sequences appeared in both tissue and blood.

The iRepertoire nested amplicon-rescue multiplex PCR amplified TCR alpha and beta CDR3s from RNA. MiXCR was run by TCRdb on the multiplex PCR reads, yielding one entry per CDR3 protein. This table has 45,000 or so distinct CDR3 sequences, approximately 20% appearing once. The CDR3 has 13 residues. The germline V and J ends were trimmed by 8 bases and 4 bases, with 15 bases remaining between them. Germline CDR1 is SNHLY and CDR2 is FYNNEI. The sequence was obtained from a human donor with low-grade glioma or glioblastoma, undergoing nonglioma brain surgery, or in good health (not recorded which). Sequencing was done on a sample of glioma tissue, nonneoplastic brain tissue, or PBMCs (not recorded which). The rearrangement uses TRBV2 and TRBJ2-7, with D maybe TRBD2 (6 bases). The chain's CDR3 is CASREPPSYEQYF. The CDR3 DNA sequence: TGTGCCAGCCGGGAGCCACCATCTTACGAGCAGTACTTC.